The next 24 T cell receptor beta chains were all read from a single sample in a study of vaccination effects on CD4 cells after COVID-19. Pools of viral peptides were used by the ViraFEST assay to expand antigen-specific CD4+ T cells ahead of sequencing. Isolation of CD4+ T cells took place after 10 days of culture. Two-dose BNT162b2 or mRNA-1273 vaccination was given to participants. The antigens for these receptors are not known. The repertoire was sequenced with immunoSEQ multiplex PCR; TCRdb's copy has only in-frame clones and lacks some. Of about 61,000 clones listed, more than 70% are singletons. The input for sequencing was CD4+ T cells from PBMCs cultured with HCoV-229E spike peptides, taken after COVID-19 vaccination. These receptors came from a human donor who received a COVID-19 vaccine.

The chain has TRBV4-2 and TRBJ1-1; no clear D gene. This CDR3 has 14 residues. Germline V gene data show CDR1 as LGHNA and CDR2 as YNFKEQ. V dropped 2 bases and J dropped 3 bases, with 10 bases sitting between them. CDR3 nucleotides: TGTGCCAGCAGCCAACCCGCCAGCTACACTGAAGCTTTCTTT. Protein product: CASSQPASYTEAFF.

The chain is built from TRBV13 and TRBJ2-5, with TRBD2 matching 11 bases. Trimming took 5 bases from V and 6 from J; bases not matched to a gene: 8. The CDR3 totals 15 residues. Germline CDR1 and CDR2: PRHDT and FYEKMQ (reference sequence). Written as DNA, the CDR3 is TGTGCCAGCAGCCAGATACTAGCGGGGGCGAAGACCCAGTACTTC. Its translation is CASSQILAGAKTQYF.

This clone was detected a few times. The CDR3 DNA reads TGTGCCAGCAGCTGGAATACCGGGACAGGGGAGGGCTACACCTTC. The encoded protein is CASSWNTGTGEGYTF. The rearrangement links TRBV7-8 to TRBJ1-2; 10 positions match TRBD1. Germline trimming cut 4 bases from V and 8 bases from J; bases unmatched to any gene: 10. CDR1 SGHVS and CDR2 FQNEAQ come from the germline V gene. The CDR3 is 15 amino acids. The whole variable domain, remainder taken from reference TRBV7-8 and TRBJ1-2, is GAGVSQSPRYKVAKRGQDVALRCDPISGHVSLFWYQQALGQGPEFLTYFQNEAQLDKSGLPSDRFFAERPEGSVSTLKIQRTQQEDSAVYLCASSWNTGTGEGYTFGSGTRLTVV.

This clone occurred a few times. V gene TRBV20-1 combines with J gene TRBJ2-5; D is uncertain. The germline V and J ends were trimmed by 6 bases and 7 bases, with 12 bases remaining between them. CDR1 DFQATT and CDR2 SNEGSKA come from the germline V gene (reference sequence). The CDR3 is made up of 11 amino acids. CDR3 bases: TGCAGTGCCCCACCCGCCGGGACCCAGTACTTC. It codes for CSAPPAGTQYF.

This clone was observed once. The gene calls are TRBV15 and TRBJ1-5; D unclear. The germline V gene encodes CDR1 LNHNV and CDR2 YYDKDF (reference sequence). The CDR3 extends over 17 amino acids. Between the trimmed V and J ends, which lost 0 bases and 1 base, there was a span of 13 bases. CDR3: CATSREYTPGSNQPQHF. CDR3 DNA sequence: TGTGCCACCAGCAGAGAGTACACCCCGGGGAGCAATCAGCCCCAGCATTTT.

In its sample, this clone was seen a few times. The chain is built from TRBV5-5 and TRBJ1-6; D ambiguous. Per germline, CDR1 SGHKS and CDR2 YYEKEE (reference sequence). The CDR3 length is 18 residues. V shed 1 base and J shed 0 bases, with 14 bases lying between them. The CDR3 loop reads CASSLSAGRSSYNSPLHF. The CDR3 nucleotides are TGTGCCAGCAGCTTGTCTGCTGGCCGAAGCTCCTATAATTCACCCCTCCACTTT.

V and J are TRBV5-1 and TRBJ2-2; 9 bases map to TRBD2. The CDR3 is 15 residues long. Germline CDR1 reads SGHRS; CDR2 reads YFSETQ. V lost 4 bases and J lost 6; bases outside the gene matches: 7. CDR3 protein: CASSDTSGLSGELFF. In DNA, the CDR3 is TGCGCCAGCAGCGATACTAGCGGGCTATCCGGGGAGCTGTTTTTT.

V and J are TRBV6-4 and TRBJ2-3; 15 nucleotides agree with TRBD2. The CDR3 has 17 amino acids. The trim removed 3 bases at V and 5 bases at J, leaving 6 bases unmatched. The germline gives CDR1 MRHNA, CDR2 SNTAGT. CDR3 in amino acids: CASSDPGLAGGRDTQYF. The CDR3 DNA reads as TGTGCCAGCAGTGATCCGGGACTAGCGGGGGGACGAGATACGCAGTATTTT.

In this sample, this clone turned up once. V gene TRBV12-3 or TRBV12-4 combines with J gene TRBJ1-1, with D unresolved. This CDR3 has 13 amino acids. The V end lost 8 bases, the J end lost 6 bases, and 16 bases lay between the germline ends. CDR3 loop: CASWHPARSEAFF. The CDR3, as DNA: TGTGCCAGCTGGCACCCGGCCCGATCTGAAGCTTTCTTT.

The rearrangement uses TRBV5-1 and TRBJ2-1, with D possibly being TRBD2 (7 bases). Trimming removed 0 bases from V and 3 bases from J, with 13 bases in between. The CDR3 has 16 residues. The germline gives CDR1 SGHRS, CDR2 YFSETQ. The CDR3 loop is CASSLAGGRRYNEQFF. As DNA, the CDR3 is TGCGCCAGCAGCTTGGCCGGGGGGCGACGCTACAATGAGCAGTTCTTC.

The chain uses TRBV30 and TRBJ2-5; unclear D gene. The CDR3 covers 14 residues. Looked up from germline, CDR1 is GTSNPN and CDR2 is SVGIG (reference sequence). Trimming stripped 2 bases from V and 2 bases from J, with 12 bases between. CDR3 sequence (DNA): TGTGCCTGGAGTATTAACACCCTTCAAGAGACCCAGTACTTC. Translated, it gives CAWSINTLQETQYF.

The rearrangement joins TRBV7-3 to TRBJ2-1; D remains ambiguous. Deletions cut 3 bases from V and 6 bases from J, with 6 bases between. Germline V gene lookup returns CDR1 SGHTA and CDR2 FQGTGA. The CDR3 sequence is 12 residues long. The CDR3 loop reads CASSFVGNEQFF. The CDR3 DNA follows: TGTGCCAGCAGCTTCGTCGGCAATGAGCAGTTCTTC.

This clone has just one count. This sequence joins TRBV7-2 and TRBJ2-3, with D unclear. V lost 2 bases to trimming and J lost 3 bases, with 6 bases between them. The CDR3 runs 13 residues. Germline lookup yields CDR1 SGHTA and CDR2 FQGNSA. The CDR3 DNA reads as TGTGCCAGCAGCTTATCTTATACAGATACGCAGTATTTT. Its translation is CASSLSYTDTQYF.

This chain uses TRBV5-5 with TRBJ1-4; D might be TRBD1 (5 bases). Germline CDR1 and CDR2: SGHKS and YYEKEE (reference sequence). This CDR3 has 14 residues. V dropped 0 bases and J dropped 2 bases, with 5 bases sitting between them. CDR3 DNA: TGTGCCAGCAGCTTGGGGGACACTAATGAAAAACTGTTTTTT. It is translated as CASSLGDTNEKLFF.

The chain employs TRBV7-2 and TRBJ2-5; D perhaps matches TRBD2 (5 bases). The CDR3 is 15 amino acids. In germline, CDR1 is SGHTA, CDR2 FQGNSA. V dropped 6 bases and J dropped 0 bases, with 14 bases sitting between them. The CDR3 DNA reads as TGTGCCAGCAGGGCGAGTACGGGGAACCAAGAGACCCAGTACTTC. This translates into CASRASTGNQETQYF.

The chain couples TRBV6-2 or TRBV6-3 to TRBJ1-5; D gene unclear. This CDR3 has 13 residues. Trimming took 1 base from V and 4 from J, leaving 5 bases between them. The germline V gene has CDR1 MNHEY and CDR2 SVGEGT. The CDR3 protein is CASSYWGNQPQHF. DNA of the CDR3: TGTGCCAGCAGTTACTGGGGTAATCAGCCCCAGCATTTT.

The chain joins TRBV7-8 to TRBJ2-7; a possible D gene is TRBD1 (5 bases). This CDR3 is built from 13 residues. In germline, CDR1 is SGHVS, CDR2 FQNEAQ. V lost 0 bases to trimming and J lost 3 bases, with 6 bases between them. The CDR3 protein is CASSLATDYEQYV. CDR3 DNA: TGTGCCAGCAGCTTAGCGACAGACTACGAGCAGTACGTC.

The chain combines TRBV28 with TRBJ1-1; D perhaps matches TRBD1 (5 bases). This CDR3 is built from 14 residues. Germline V gene sequence: CDR1 MDHEN, CDR2 SYDVKM. V lost 6 bases and J 0 bases, leaving 11 bases between the germline ends. CDR3 protein: CASSSQGMNTEAFF. DNA for the CDR3: TGTGCCAGCAGCTCCCAGGGTATGAACACTGAAGCTTTCTTT.

The CDR3 loop reads CASSYVSRRTYNEQFF. As DNA, the CDR3 is TGTGCCAGCAGTTACGTGTCACGACGGACTTACAATGAGCAGTTCTTC. The V gene is TRBV6-5, the J gene TRBJ2-1; a possible D gene is TRBD2 (5 bases). CDR1 MNHEY and CDR2 SVGAGI come from the germline V gene. The germline V and J ends were trimmed by 2 bases and 4 bases, with 15 bases remaining between them. The CDR3 extends over 16 amino acids.

In this sample, this clone turned up a few times. This sequence joins TRBV12-3 or TRBV12-4 and TRBJ1-1; D gene uncertain. The CDR3 sequence is 13 residues long. Trimming took off 7 bases at V and 10 bases at J, with 19 bases between the two ends. The CDR3 DNA sequence: TGTGCCAGCAACTCAGACTCTTTCCTGAGAGCTTTCTTT. Translated: CASNSDSFLRAFF.

This clone was counted a few times. Other DNA sequences of this sample code for an identical CDR3. This chain connects TRBV30 to TRBJ1-4; a weak D match, TRBD1 (6 bases). The CDR3 length is 14 residues. Trimming removed 0 bases at V and 5 bases at J, with 10 bases between. Germline V lookup: CDR1 GTSNPN, CDR2 SVGIG (reference sequence). For the CDR3, the DNA is TGTGCCTGGAGTGTACGTAGGGGGAATGAAAAACTGTTTTTT. Translated: CAWSVRRGNEKLFF.

This clone was seen only once. The chain recombines TRBV3-1 (or the pseudogene TRBV3-2) with TRBJ2-1, with 7 bases matching TRBD2. Germline V lookup: CDR1 LGHDT, CDR2 YNNKEL (reference sequence). There are 12 residues in the CDR3. Trimming cost V 3 bases and J 9 bases; bases outside gene matches: 2. CDR3 DNA: TGTGCCAGCAGCCACGGGGAGGGTGAGCAGTTCTTC. Translating it yields CASSHGEGEQFF.

This clone was recorded a few times. The chain is built from TRBV6-5 and TRBJ1-3; 7 nucleotides line up with TRBD1. V shed 1 base, J shed 7 bases, and the junction held 7 bases outside the gene matches. CDR1 is MNHEY, CDR2 SVGAGI, per germline. The CDR3 is 15 amino acids. The chain's CDR3 is CASSYLQGSANTIYF. In DNA, the CDR3 is TGTGCCAGCAGTTACTTACAGGGGTCGGCGAACACCATATATTTT.

The chain has TRBV2 and TRBJ2-3; D tentatively fits TRBD1 or TRBD2 (5 bases each). The germline V gene encodes CDR1 SNHLY and CDR2 FYNNEI. V was cut by 2 bases and J by 2 bases, with 8 bases left in between. The CDR3 length is 14 residues. The CDR3 DNA sequence: TGTGCCAGCAGTGAACTGGGGACCACAGATACGCAGTATTTT. This encodes CASSELGTTDTQYF. The whole variable domain, remainder taken from reference TRBV2 and TRBJ2-3, is EPEVTQTPSHQVTQMGQEVILRCVPISNHLYFYWYRQILGQKVEFLVSFYNNEISEKSEIFDDQFSVERPDGSNFTLKIRSTKLEDSAMYFCASSELGTTDTQYFGPGTRLTVL.